This T cell receptor beta chain was found in a study of blood T cells in healthy people across ages. Through a sample-barcoded 5' primer and a J-beta primer mix, a second PCR was run for roughly 6 to 11 cycles. Researchers report that a template-switch adaptor with 12 random nucleotides tagged each cDNA molecule. TCRdb re-called the 5' RACE reads with MiXCR, one entry per CDR3 protein. Counted here are over 750,000 distinct CDR3 sequences, 20% to 30% occurring once; the ten biggest clones make up 9.4%. This clonotype has a handful of counts. These data also featured in a second study, about T cells of mothers and their children.

Sequenced material: blood. The sequence was obtained from a boy aged 10-17 years in good health.

The CDR3 DNA sequence: TGTGCCAGCAGCTTTATCGAAAATCATCGGGGCCCTCAACCGTTCCAAGAGACCCAGTACTTC. This sequence encodes CASSFIENHRGPQPFQETQYF. This rearrangement joins TRBV11-1 to TRBJ2-5; perhaps D is TRBD1 or TRBD2 (5 bases each). Per the germline V gene, CDR1 is SGHAT and CDR2 is FQDESV (reference sequence). V lost 3 bases, J lost 1 base, and 30 bases lay in between. The CDR3 covers 21 residues.